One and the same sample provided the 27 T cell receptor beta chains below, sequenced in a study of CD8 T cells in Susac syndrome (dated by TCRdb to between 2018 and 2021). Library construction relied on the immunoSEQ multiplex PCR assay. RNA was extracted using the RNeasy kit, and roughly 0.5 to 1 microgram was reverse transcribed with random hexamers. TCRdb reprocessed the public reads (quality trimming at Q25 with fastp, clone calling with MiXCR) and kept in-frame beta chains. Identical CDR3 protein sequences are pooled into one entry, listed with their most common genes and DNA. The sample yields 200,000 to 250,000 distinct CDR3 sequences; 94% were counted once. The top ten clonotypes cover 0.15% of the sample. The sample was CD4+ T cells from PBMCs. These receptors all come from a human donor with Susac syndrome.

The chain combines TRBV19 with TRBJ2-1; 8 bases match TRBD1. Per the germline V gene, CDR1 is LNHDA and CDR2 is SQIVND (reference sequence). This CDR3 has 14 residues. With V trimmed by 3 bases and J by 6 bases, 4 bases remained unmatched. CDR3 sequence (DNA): TGTGCCAGTAGTATGACTGGACAGGGCAATGAGCAGTTCTTC. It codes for CASSMTGQGNEQFF.

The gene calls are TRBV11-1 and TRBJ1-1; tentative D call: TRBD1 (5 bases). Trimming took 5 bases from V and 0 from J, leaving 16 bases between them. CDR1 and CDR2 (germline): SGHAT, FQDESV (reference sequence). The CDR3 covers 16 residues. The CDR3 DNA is TGTGCCAGCAGCAGTGGGACCGAACGATTGAACACTGAAGCTTTCTTT. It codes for CASSSGTERLNTEAFF.

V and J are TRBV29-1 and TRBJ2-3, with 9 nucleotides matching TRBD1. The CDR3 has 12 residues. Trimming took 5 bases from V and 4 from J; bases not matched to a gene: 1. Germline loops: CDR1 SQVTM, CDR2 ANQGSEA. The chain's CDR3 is CSVNRGPDTQYF. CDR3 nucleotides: TGCAGCGTTAACAGGGGGCCAGATACGCAGTATTTT.

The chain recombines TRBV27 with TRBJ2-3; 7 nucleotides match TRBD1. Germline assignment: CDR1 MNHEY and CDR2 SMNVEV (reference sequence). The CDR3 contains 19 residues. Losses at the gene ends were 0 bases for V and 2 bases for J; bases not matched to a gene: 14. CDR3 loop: CASSLSLLRQGVSTDTQYF. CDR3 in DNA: TGTGCCAGCAGTTTATCCCTACTTCGACAGGGAGTGTCCACAGATACGCAGTATTTT.

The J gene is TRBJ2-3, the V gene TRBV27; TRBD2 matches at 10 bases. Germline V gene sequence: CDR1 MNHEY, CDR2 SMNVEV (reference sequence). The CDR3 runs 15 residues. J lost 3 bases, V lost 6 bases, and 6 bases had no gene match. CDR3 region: CASSASGGRTDTQYF. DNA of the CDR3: TGTGCCAGCAGCGCTAGCGGGGGCCGAACAGATACGCAGTATTTT.

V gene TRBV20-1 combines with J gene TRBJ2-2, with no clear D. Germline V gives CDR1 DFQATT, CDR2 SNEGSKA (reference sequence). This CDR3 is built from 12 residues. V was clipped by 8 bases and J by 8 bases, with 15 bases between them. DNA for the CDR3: TGCAGTCCCAGTGAGATCAGGGGGGAGCTGTTTTTT. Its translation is CSPSEIRGELFF.

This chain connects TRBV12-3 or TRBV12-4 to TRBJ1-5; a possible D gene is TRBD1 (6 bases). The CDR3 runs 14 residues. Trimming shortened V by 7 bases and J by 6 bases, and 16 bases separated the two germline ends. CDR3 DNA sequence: TGTGCCAGCACTCCAGGGGAGGGGAGTCAGCCCCAGCATTTT. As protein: CASTPGEGSQPQHF.

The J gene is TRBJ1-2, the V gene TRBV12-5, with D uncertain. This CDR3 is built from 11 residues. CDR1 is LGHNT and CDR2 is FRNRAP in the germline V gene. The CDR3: CASEYYYGYTF. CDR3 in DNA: TGTGCCTCGGAGTATTACTATGGCTACACCTTC.

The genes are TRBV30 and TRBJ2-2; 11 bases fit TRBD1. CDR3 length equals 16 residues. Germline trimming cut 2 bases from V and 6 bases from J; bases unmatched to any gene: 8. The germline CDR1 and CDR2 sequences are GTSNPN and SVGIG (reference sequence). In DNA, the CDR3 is TGTGCCTGGAGTAAGGCCGGGACAGGGGGAGCCGGGGAGCTGTTTTTT. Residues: CAWSKAGTGGAGELFF.

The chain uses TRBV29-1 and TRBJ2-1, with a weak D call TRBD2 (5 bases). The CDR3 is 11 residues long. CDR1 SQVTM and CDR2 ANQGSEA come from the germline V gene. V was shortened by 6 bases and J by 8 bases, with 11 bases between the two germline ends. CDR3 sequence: CSVARGHEQFF. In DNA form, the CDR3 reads TGCAGCGTGGCTCGGGGTCATGAGCAGTTCTTC.

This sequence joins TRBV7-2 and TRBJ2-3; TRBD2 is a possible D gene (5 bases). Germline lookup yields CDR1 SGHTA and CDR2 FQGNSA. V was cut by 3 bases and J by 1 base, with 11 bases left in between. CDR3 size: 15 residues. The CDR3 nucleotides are TGTGCCAGCAGCTTGCGGTCCGGGGGCACAGATACGCAGTATTTT. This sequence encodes CASSLRSGGTDTQYF. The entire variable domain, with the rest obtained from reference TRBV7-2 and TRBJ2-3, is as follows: GAGVSQSPSNKVTEKGKDVELRCDPISGHTALYWYRQSLGQGLEFLIYFQGNSAPDKSGLPSDRFSAERTGGSVSTLTIQRTQQEDSAVYLCASSLRSGGTDTQYFGPGTRLTVL.

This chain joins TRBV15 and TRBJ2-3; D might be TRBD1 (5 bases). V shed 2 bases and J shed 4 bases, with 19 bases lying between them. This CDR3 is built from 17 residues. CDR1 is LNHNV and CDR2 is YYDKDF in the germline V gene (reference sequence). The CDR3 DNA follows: TGTGCCACCAGCAGAAACCAACAGGCCGGGCGCGCAGATACGCAGTATTTT. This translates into CATSRNQQAGRADTQYF.

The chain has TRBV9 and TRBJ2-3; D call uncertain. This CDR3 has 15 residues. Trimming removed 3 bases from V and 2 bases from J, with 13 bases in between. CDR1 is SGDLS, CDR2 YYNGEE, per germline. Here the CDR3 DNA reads TGTGCCAGCAGCGCGCAGCCAGGCGACACAGATACGCAGTATTTT. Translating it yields CASSAQPGDTDTQYF.

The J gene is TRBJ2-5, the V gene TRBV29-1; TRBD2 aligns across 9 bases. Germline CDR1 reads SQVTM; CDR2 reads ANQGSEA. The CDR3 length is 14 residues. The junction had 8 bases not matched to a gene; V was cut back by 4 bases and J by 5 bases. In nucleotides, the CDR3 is TGCAGCGTTGTCGCGGGGGGGCCGATGGAGACCCAGTACTTC. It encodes CSVVAGGPMETQYF.

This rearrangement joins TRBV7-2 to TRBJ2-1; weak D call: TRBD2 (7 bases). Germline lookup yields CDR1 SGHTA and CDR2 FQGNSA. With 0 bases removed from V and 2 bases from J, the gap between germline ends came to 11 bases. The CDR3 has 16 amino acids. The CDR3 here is CASSLAWRGPYNEQFF. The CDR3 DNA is TGTGCCAGCAGCTTAGCGTGGCGGGGGCCCTACAATGAGCAGTTCTTC.

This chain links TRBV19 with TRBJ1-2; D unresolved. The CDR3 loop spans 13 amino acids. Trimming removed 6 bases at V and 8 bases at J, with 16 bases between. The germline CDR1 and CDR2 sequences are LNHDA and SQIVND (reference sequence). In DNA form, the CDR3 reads TGTGCCAGTAGGCCAGGAGGTTCGGAAGGCTACACCTTC. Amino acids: CASRPGGSEGYTF.

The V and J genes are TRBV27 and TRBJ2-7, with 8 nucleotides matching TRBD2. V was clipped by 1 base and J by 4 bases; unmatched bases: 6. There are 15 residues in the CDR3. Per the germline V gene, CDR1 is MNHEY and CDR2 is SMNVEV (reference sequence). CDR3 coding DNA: TGTGCCAGCAGTTTATTGACGGGAGGGGCTTACGAGCAGTACTTC. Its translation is CASSLLTGGAYEQYF.

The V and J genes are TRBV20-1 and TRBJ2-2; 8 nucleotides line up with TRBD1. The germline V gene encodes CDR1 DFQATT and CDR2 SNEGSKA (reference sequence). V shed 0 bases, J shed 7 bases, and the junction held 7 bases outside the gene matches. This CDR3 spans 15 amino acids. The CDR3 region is CSARDPGQGGGELFF. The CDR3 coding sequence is TGCAGTGCTAGAGATCCCGGACAGGGAGGCGGGGAGCTGTTTTTT.

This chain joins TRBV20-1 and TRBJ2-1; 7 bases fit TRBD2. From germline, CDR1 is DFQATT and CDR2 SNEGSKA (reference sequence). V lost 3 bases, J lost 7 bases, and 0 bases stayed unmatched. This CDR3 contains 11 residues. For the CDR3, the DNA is TGCAGTGCTAGGGGGGGGAATGAGCAGTTCTTC. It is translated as CSARGGNEQFF.

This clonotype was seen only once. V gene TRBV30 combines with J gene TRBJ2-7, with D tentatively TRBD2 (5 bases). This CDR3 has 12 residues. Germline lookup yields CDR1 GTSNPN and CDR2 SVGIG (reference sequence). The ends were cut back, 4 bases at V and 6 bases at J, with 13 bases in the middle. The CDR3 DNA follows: TGTGCCTGGAAACCAACTAGTTCCGAGCAGTACTTC. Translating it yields CAWKPTSSEQYF.

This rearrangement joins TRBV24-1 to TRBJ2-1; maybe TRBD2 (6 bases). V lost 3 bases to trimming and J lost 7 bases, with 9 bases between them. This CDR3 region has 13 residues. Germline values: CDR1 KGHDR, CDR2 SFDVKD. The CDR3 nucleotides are TGTGCCACCAGTGATCTGGCGGGGAATGAGCAGTTCTTC. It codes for CATSDLAGNEQFF.

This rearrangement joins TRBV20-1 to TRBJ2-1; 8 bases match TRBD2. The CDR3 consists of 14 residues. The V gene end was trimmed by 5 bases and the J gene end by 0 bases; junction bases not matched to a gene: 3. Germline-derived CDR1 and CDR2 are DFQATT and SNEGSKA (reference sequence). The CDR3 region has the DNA TGCAGTGCTCGGGGGACTAGCTCCTACAATGAGCAGTTCTTC. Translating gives CSARGTSSYNEQFF.

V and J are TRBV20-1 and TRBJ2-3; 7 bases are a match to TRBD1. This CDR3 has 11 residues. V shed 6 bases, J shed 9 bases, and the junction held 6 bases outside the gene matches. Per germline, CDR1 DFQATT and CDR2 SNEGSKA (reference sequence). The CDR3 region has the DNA TGCAGTGCAGTTACAGGGGTCACGCAGTATTTT. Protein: CSAVTGVTQYF.

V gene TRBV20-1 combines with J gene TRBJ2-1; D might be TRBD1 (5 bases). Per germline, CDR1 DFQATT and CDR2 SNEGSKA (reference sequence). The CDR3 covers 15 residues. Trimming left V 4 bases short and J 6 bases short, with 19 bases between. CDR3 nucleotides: TGCAGTGCTACGCGCGACAGTAGGGTGTTCAATGAGCAGTTCTTC. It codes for CSATRDSRVFNEQFF.

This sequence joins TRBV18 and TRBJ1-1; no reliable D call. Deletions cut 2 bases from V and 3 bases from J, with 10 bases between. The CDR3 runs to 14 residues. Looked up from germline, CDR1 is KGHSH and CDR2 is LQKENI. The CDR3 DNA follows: TGTGCCAGCTCACCAGACGGAAGATACACTGAAGCTTTCTTT. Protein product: CASSPDGRYTEAFF.

CDR3 sequence reads: CSAISSREREQYF. CDR3 bases: TGCAGTGCTATTAGCTCGAGGGAACGCGAGCAGTACTTC. The chain recombines TRBV20-1 with TRBJ2-7, with D possibly TRBD2 on 5 matching bases. In germline, CDR1 is DFQATT, CDR2 SNEGSKA (reference sequence). This CDR3 is 13 amino acids long. Between the trimmed V and J ends, which lost 4 bases and 6 bases, there was a span of 16 bases.

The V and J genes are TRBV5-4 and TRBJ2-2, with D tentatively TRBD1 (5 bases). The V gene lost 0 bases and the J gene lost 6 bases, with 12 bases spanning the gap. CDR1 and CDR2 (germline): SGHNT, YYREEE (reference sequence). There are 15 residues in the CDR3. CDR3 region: CASSLDLWGAGELFF. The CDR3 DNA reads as TGTGCCAGCAGCTTGGACCTCTGGGGCGCCGGGGAGCTGTTTTTT.